The 29 T cell receptor beta chains below come from one sample, sequenced in a study of blood T cell repertoires in COVID-19. Using immunoSEQ multiplex PCR, the repertoire was profiled, and TCRdb retains in-frame clones only, with some absent. Of around 220,000 clones listed, 84% are singletons. Sample: peripheral blood. These receptors were collected from a man aged 25-45 years with active or convalescent COVID-19.

The chain carries TRBV6-5 and TRBJ2-7; D gene unclear. V was clipped by 6 bases and J by 0 bases, with 15 bases between them. The CDR3 has 15 residues. Looked up from germline, CDR1 is MNHEY and CDR2 is SVGAGI. This CDR3 reads CASRQLLDLSYEQYF. Written as DNA, the CDR3 is TGTGCCAGCAGACAGTTATTGGATCTCTCCTACGAGCAGTACTTC.

The chain uses TRBV9 and TRBJ2-5; TRBD1 matches at 11 bases. The germline V gene has CDR1 SGDLS and CDR2 YYNGEE. V lost 0 bases, J lost 2 bases, and 6 bases stayed unmatched. The CDR3 is made up of 17 amino acids. The chain's CDR3 is CASSVGVGTGGQETQYF. Here the CDR3 DNA reads TGTGCCAGCAGCGTAGGGGTGGGGACAGGGGGACAAGAGACCCAGTACTTC.

This chain joins TRBV6-5 and TRBJ1-4, with a tentative D call TRBD1 (5 bases). Trimming took 6 bases from V and 7 from J, leaving 12 bases between them. The CDR3 loop spans 13 amino acids. Germline loops: CDR1 MNHEY, CDR2 SVGAGI. CDR3 residues: CASRVGQPEKLFF. In DNA, the CDR3 is TGTGCCAGCAGGGTGGGGCAGCCTGAAAAACTGTTTTTT.

This clone came up once. The V and J genes are TRBV9 and TRBJ2-7; 7 bases align to TRBD1. The CDR3 is 15 amino acids. After removal of 2 bases from V and 3 bases from J, the junction contained 8 bases not matched to a gene. Germline lookup yields CDR1 SGDLS and CDR2 YYNGEE. CDR3 bases: TGTGCCAGCAGCGTGTCGGGCTCAGGGGGCTACGAGCAGTACTTC. Translating it yields CASSVSGSGGYEQYF.

This chain connects TRBV7-8 to TRBJ2-3, with TRBD2 matching over 7 bases. This CDR3 has 15 amino acids. Germline CDR1 reads SGHVS; CDR2 reads FQNEAQ. J was trimmed by 4 bases and V by 5 bases; bases with no gene match: 9. The CDR3 coding sequence is TGTGCCAGCAGCGGGTGGGAGGGCCGCGCAGATACGCAGTATTTT. Residues: CASSGWEGRADTQYF.

V gene TRBV15 combines with J gene TRBJ2-7; possibly TRBD1 for D (5 bases). CDR1 and CDR2 from the germline V gene are LNHNV and YYDKDF (reference sequence). The CDR3 sequence is 15 residues long. Trimming took off 0 bases at V and 2 bases at J, with 11 bases between the two ends. CDR3 sequence reads: CATSRDSRTTYEQYF. The CDR3 nucleotides read TGTGCCACCAGCAGAGATTCCAGGACAACCTACGAGCAGTACTTC.

CDR3 DNA: TGTGCCAGCAGCGTAGAAGTGGGCTTGGGAGAGACCCAGTACTTC. It is translated as CASSVEVGLGETQYF. The gene calls are TRBV9 and TRBJ2-5; D gene uncertain. The germline V and J ends were trimmed by 0 bases and 4 bases, with 13 bases remaining between them. From germline, CDR1 is SGDLS and CDR2 YYNGEE. The CDR3 is made up of 15 amino acids.

J is TRBJ1-2 and V is TRBV30; TRBD1 is a possible D gene (5 bases). V dropped 6 bases and J dropped 5 bases, with 16 bases sitting between them. The CDR3 is made up of 13 amino acids. Germline CDR1 is GTSNPN and CDR2 is SVGIG (reference sequence). In DNA form, the CDR3 reads TGTGCCTGCGGATTACAGGCGCTATATGGCTACACCTTC. This gives the protein CACGLQALYGYTF. Combining the CDR3 with reference TRBV30 and TRBJ1-2 gives the whole variable domain SQTIHQWPATLVQPVGSPLSLECTVEGTSNPNLYWYRQAAGRGLQLLFYSVGIGQISSEVPQNLSASRPQDRQFILSSKKLLLSDSGFYLCACGLQALYGYTFGSGTRLTVV.

The chain recombines TRBV6-2 or TRBV6-3 with TRBJ2-2; D may be TRBD2 (6 bases). The ends were cut back, 5 bases at V and 6 bases at J, with 22 bases in the middle. There are 17 residues in the CDR3. CDR1 and CDR2 from the germline V gene are MNHEY and SVGEGT. The CDR3 coding sequence is TGTGCCAGCAGTAAAGAGTCAGGAGGGGTACGGGCCGGGGAGCTGTTTTTT. This sequence encodes CASSKESGGVRAGELFF.

In the case of this clone: Lacking the conserved final phenylalanine or tryptophan, this CDR3 likely reflects a read error. It is unclear where the CDR3 begins or ends on the DNA, so no DNA is shown, and the CDR3 is as TCRdb lists it. V gene TRBV5-6 combines with J gene TRBJ2-7; TRBD2 was called by the table and not checked on the DNA. Including both end residues, the CDR3 is 10 amino acids long. Germline CDR1 reads SGHDT; CDR2 reads YYEEEE. The CDR3 loop is CATLPSLAGR.

The genes are TRBV4-3 and TRBJ1-2; D is perhaps TRBD1 (5 bases). Per germline, CDR1 LGHNA and CDR2 YSLEER. Trimming stripped 2 bases from V and 3 bases from J, with 7 bases between. The CDR3 covers 13 residues. The CDR3 sequence is CASSQWGDYGYTF. CDR3 sequence (DNA): TGCGCCAGCAGCCAATGGGGGGACTATGGCTACACCTTC.

The genes are TRBV5-8 and TRBJ1-3, with D perhaps matching TRBD1 (6 bases). The germline V and J ends were trimmed by 4 bases and 2 bases, with 10 bases remaining between them. Germline assignment: CDR1 SGHTS and CDR2 YDEGEE. The CDR3 has 14 amino acids. The CDR3 DNA follows: TGTGCCAGCAGCCCAGGACAGACTGGAAACACCATATATTTT. This codes for CASSPGQTGNTIYF.

This clone has a single count. This rearrangement joins TRBV18 to TRBJ2-2; tentatively, D is TRBD2 (6 bases). The germline CDR1 and CDR2 sequences are KGHSH and LQKENI. CDR3 length: 17 residues. The ends were cut back, 0 bases at V and 2 bases at J, with 13 bases in the middle. CDR3 in DNA: TGTGCCAGCTCACCACCCCGGACTACCCTTAACACCGGGGAGCTGTTTTTT. Residues: CASSPPRTTLNTGELFF.

A few counts support this clone. The rearrangement joins TRBV6-1 to TRBJ1-6; TRBD1 might be the D (5 bases). Germline CDR1 and CDR2: MNHNS and SASEGT. This CDR3 has 15 residues. V gave up 3 bases and J gave up 3 bases, with 9 bases separating them. Here the CDR3 reads CASSDSGHYNSPLHF. The CDR3, as DNA: TGTGCCAGCAGTGATTCCGGACACTATAATTCACCCCTCCACTTT.

The chain uses TRBV28 and TRBJ1-2, with 10 bases that match TRBD1. The CDR3 spans 18 residues. V dropped 5 bases and J dropped 4; count of bases not matched to a gene: 16. CDR1 is MDHEN, CDR2 SYDVKM, per germline. CDR3 sequence (DNA): TGTGCCAGCAGTACCCCGGGACAGGGGAATTCTAGGAGCTATGGCTACACCTTC. This sequence encodes CASSTPGQGNSRSYGYTF.

This clone was seen a handful of times. This chain joins TRBV10-3 and TRBJ1-1, with a tentative D call TRBD1 (5 bases). The germline V gene encodes CDR1 ENHRY and CDR2 SYGVKD. Trimming left V 6 bases short and J 0 bases short, with 11 bases between. The CDR3 is 14 residues long. CDR3 DNA sequence: TGTGCCATCAGACAGACAGACGTGAACACTGAAGCTTTCTTT. Protein sequence: CAIRQTDVNTEAFF.

J is TRBJ1-4 and V is TRBV7-9; 7 bases match TRBD1. CDR3 length equals 14 residues. J gave up 3 bases and V 3 bases, and 1 base lay outside the gene matches. The germline CDR1 and CDR2 sequences are SEHNR and FQNEAQ (reference sequence). Written as DNA, the CDR3 is TGTGCCAGCAGCTTGGGACAGCCTAATGAAAAACTGTTTTTT. Amino acids: CASSLGQPNEKLFF. Combining the CDR3 with reference TRBV7-9 and TRBJ1-4 gives the whole variable domain DTGVSQNPRHKITKRGQNVTFRCDPISEHNRLYWYRQTLGQGPEFLTYFQNEAQLEKSRLLSDRFSAERPKGSFSTLEIQRTEQGDSAMYLCASSLGQPNEKLFFGSGTQLSVL.

The chain employs TRBV18 and TRBJ1-6, with D uncertain. This CDR3 has 15 amino acids. CDR1 is KGHSH, CDR2 LQKENI, per germline. V lost 1 base to trimming and J lost 10 bases, with 14 bases between them. The CDR3 spells CASSPQASVQSPLHF. The CDR3 nucleotides read TGTGCCAGCTCACCACAAGCGTCAGTCCAATCACCCCTCCACTTT.

V gene TRBV13 combines with J gene TRBJ2-7; TRBD1 aligns across 7 bases. Germline values: CDR1 PRHDT, CDR2 FYEKMQ (reference sequence). The CDR3 is 14 residues long. V trimming: 4 bases; J trimming: 1 base; junction bases outside the gene matches: 4. CDR3 in DNA: TGTGCCAGCAGCTGGAACAGGGGTTCCTACGAGCAGTACTTC. It specifies CASSWNRGSYEQYF.

The chain recombines TRBV30 with TRBJ1-2, with D perhaps matching TRBD1 (5 bases). V lost 3 bases to trimming and J lost 8 bases, with 16 bases between them. CDR3 length: 13 amino acids. Germline CDR1 reads GTSNPN; CDR2 reads SVGIG (reference sequence). In DNA form, the CDR3 reads TGTGCCTGGAGCGGATTCAGGGTCTCCGGCTACACCTTC. Translation: CAWSGFRVSGYTF.

This clone was found a few times. This sequence joins TRBV29-1 and TRBJ1-1; 7 bases match TRBD1. Germline V gene sequence: CDR1 SQVTM, CDR2 ANQGSEA. This CDR3 is 12 amino acids long. V gave up 7 bases and J gave up 4 bases; unmatched junction bases: 6. The CDR3 loop is CSAQTGTTEAFF. As DNA, the CDR3 is TGCAGCGCCCAGACAGGGACCACTGAAGCTTTCTTT.

V is TRBV7-9 and J is TRBJ1-4; D might be TRBD1 (5 bases). V lost 1 base to trimming and J lost 8 bases, with 11 bases between them. The length of the CDR3 is 14 residues. CDR1 is SEHNR and CDR2 is FQNEAQ in the germline V gene (reference sequence). In DNA form, the CDR3 reads TGTGCCAGCAGCTTAGGGGCAGGGCCGGAAAAACTGTTTTTT. Protein: CASSLGAGPEKLFF.

V is TRBV5-8 and J is TRBJ1-1; D is unclear. The CDR3 totals 12 residues. Per the germline V gene, CDR1 is SGHTS and CDR2 is YDEGEE. Trimming shortened V by 5 bases and J by 0 bases, and 5 bases separated the two germline ends. In DNA form, the CDR3 reads TGTGCCAGCAGTACAATGAACACTGAAGCTTTCTTT. Amino acid sequence: CASSTMNTEAFF.

V usage is TRBV5-6 and J usage is TRBJ1-5; tentatively, D is TRBD1 (5 bases). The CDR3 is made up of 14 amino acids. Germline lookup yields CDR1 SGHDT and CDR2 YYEEEE. V shed 0 bases and J shed 9 bases, with 13 bases lying between them. The CDR3 coding sequence is TGTGCCAGCAGCTTGGGGGGCAAGAAAGGGCCCCAGCATTTT. Its protein product is CASSLGGKKGPQHF.

V gene TRBV5-1 combines with J gene TRBJ2-1; tentative D call: TRBD2 (6 bases). The CDR3 is made up of 13 amino acids. Deletions cut 6 bases from V and 6 bases from J, with 13 bases between. Germline CDR1 SGHRS, CDR2 YFSETQ. The CDR3 DNA sequence: TGCGCCAGCAACCGCGGGGACCCCAATGAGCAGTTCTTC. It specifies CASNRGDPNEQFF.

The rearrangement joins TRBV27 to TRBJ2-7; D is undetermined. Trimming left V 3 bases short and J 2 bases short, with 8 bases between. Germline V CDR1 and CDR2: MNHEY, SMNVEV (reference sequence). The CDR3 has 13 residues. As DNA, the CDR3 is TGTGCCAGCAGTTTGCGCGCCCCCTACGAGCAGTACTTC. Protein product: CASSLRAPYEQYF.

The rearrangement joins TRBV28 to TRBJ1-2; D unresolved. V was shortened by 2 bases and J by 2 bases, with 12 bases between the two germline ends. CDR3 length: 15 residues. Germline V lookup: CDR1 MDHEN, CDR2 SYDVKM. CDR3 nucleotide sequence: TGTGCCAGCAGTTTAGTTTCCGTTTCCAACTATGGCTACACCTTC. This codes for CASSLVSVSNYGYTF.

The V and J genes are TRBV4-1 and TRBJ1-2; 7 bases are shared with TRBD1. Germline V gene data show CDR1 as MGHRA and CDR2 as YSYEKL. This CDR3 has 15 residues. V shed 1 base and J 2 bases; nucleotides not matched to a gene: 4. CDR3 sequence: CASSQVTGPNYGYTF. The CDR3 region has the DNA TGCGCCAGCAGCCAAGTGACAGGGCCCAACTATGGCTACACCTTC.

The chain combines TRBV4-1 with TRBJ1-1, with unresolved D. V was clipped by 2 bases and J by 1 base, with 8 bases between them. The CDR3 totals 14 residues. CDR1 is MGHRA and CDR2 is YSYEKL in the germline V gene. DNA for the CDR3: TGCGCCAGCAGCCAATACAACCAGAACACTGAAGCTTTCTTT. This translates into CASSQYNQNTEAFF.